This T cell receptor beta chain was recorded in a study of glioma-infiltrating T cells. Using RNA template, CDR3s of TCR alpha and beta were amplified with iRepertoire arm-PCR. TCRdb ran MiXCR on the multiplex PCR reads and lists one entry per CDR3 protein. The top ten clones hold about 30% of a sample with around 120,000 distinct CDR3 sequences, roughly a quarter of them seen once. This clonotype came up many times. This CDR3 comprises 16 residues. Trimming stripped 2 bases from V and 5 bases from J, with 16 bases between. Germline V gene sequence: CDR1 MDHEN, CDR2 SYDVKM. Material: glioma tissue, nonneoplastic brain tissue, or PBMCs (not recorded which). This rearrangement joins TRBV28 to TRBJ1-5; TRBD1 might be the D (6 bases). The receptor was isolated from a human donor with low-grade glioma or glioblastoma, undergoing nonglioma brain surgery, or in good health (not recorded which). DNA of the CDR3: TGTGCCAGCAGTTTAAAATTGCGGGCAGGGGATCAGCCCCAGCATTTT. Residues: CASSLKLRAGDQPQHF.